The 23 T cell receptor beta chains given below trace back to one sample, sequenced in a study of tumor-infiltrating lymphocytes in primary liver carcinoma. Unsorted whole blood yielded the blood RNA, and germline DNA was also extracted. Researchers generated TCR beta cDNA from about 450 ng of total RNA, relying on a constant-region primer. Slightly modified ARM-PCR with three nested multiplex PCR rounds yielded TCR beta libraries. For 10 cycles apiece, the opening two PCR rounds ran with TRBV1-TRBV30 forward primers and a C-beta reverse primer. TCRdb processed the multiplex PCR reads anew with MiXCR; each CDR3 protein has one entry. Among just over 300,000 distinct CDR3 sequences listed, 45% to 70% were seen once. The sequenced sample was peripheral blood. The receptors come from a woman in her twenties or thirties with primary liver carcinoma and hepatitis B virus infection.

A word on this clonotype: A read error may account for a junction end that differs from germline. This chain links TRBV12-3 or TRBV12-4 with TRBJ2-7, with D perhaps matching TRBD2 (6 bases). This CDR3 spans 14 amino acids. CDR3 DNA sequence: TGTGCCAGCAGCCATAACGGGAGCTCCAACGAGCAGTACTTC. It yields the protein CASSHNGSSNEQYF.

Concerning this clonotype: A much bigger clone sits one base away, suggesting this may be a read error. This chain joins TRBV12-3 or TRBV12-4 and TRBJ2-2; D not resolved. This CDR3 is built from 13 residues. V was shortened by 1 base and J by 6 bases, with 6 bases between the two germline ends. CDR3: CASSLDPAGELFF. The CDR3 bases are TGTGCCAGCAGTTTAGACCCGGCCGGGGAGCTGTTTTTT.

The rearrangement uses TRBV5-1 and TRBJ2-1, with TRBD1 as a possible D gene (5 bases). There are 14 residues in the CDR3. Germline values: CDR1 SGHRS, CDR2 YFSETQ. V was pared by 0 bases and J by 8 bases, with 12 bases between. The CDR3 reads CASSLAYRRHEQFF. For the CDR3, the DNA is TGCGCCAGCAGCTTGGCCTACAGGCGGCATGAGCAGTTCTTC.

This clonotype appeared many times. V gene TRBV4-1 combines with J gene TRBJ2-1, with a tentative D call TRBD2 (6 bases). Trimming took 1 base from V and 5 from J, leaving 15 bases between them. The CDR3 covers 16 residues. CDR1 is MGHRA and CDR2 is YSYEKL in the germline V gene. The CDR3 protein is CASSQVPWGGDNEQFF. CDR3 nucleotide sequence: TGCGCCAGCAGCCAAGTCCCCTGGGGAGGTGACAATGAGCAGTTCTTC.

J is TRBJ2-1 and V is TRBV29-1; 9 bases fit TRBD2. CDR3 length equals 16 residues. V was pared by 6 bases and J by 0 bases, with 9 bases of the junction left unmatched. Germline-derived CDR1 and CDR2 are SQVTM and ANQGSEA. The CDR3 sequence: CSVEGLAGCSYNEQFF. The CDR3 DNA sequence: TGCAGCGTGGAGGGGCTAGCGGGATGCTCCTACAATGAGCAGTTCTTC.

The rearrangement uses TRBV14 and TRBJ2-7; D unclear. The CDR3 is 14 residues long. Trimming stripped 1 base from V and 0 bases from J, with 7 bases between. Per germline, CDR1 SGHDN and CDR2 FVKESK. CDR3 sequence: CASSQAEISYEQYF. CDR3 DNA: TGTGCCAGCAGCCAAGCAGAGATCTCCTACGAGCAGTACTTC. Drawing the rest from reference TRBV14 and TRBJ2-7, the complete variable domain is EAGVTQFPSHSVIEKGQTVTLRCDPISGHDNLYWYRRVMGKEIKFLLHFVKESKQDESGMPNNRFLAERTGGTYSTLKVQPAELEDSGVYFCASSQAEISYEQYFGPGTRLTVT.

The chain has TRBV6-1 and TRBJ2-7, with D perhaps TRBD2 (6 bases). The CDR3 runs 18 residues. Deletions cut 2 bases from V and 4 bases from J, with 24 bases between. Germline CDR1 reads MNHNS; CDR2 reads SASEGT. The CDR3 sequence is CASSEYGRGTGVGYEQYF. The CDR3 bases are TGTGCCAGCAGTGAATATGGTAGGGGCACGGGAGTGGGATACGAGCAGTACTTC.

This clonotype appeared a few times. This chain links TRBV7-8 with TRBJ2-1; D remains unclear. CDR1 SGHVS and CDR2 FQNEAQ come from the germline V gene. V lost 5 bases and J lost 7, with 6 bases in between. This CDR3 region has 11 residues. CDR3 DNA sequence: TGTGCCAGCAGCCCTACTAATGAGCAGTTCTTC. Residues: CASSPTNEQFF.

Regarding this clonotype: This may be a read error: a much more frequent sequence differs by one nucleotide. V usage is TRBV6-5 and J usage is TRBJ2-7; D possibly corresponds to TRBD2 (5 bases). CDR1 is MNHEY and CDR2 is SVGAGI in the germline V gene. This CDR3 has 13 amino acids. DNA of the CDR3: TGTGCCACGACTCCGGGATCCAGATACGAGCAGTGCTTC. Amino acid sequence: CATTPGSRYEQCF.

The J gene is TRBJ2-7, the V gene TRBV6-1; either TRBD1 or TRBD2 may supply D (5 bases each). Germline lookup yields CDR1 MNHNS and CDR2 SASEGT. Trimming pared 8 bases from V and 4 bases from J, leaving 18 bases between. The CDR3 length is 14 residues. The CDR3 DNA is TGTGCCAGCTCTCAAGGGACCCGACATTACGAGCAGTACTTC. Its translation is CASSQGTRHYEQYF.

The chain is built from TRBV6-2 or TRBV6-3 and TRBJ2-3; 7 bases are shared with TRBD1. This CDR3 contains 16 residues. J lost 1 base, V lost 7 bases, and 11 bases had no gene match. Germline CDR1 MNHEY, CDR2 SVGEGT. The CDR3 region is CASMSPVGGGTDTQYF. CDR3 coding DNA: TGTGCCAGCATGAGCCCTGTAGGGGGCGGCACAGATACGCAGTATTTT.

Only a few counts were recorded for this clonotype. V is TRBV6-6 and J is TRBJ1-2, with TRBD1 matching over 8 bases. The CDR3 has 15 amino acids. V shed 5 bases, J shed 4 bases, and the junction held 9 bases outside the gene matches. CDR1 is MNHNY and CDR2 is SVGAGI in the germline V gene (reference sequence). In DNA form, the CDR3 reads TGTGCCAGCAGTCACGGACAGGGCTCGTCCTATGGCTACACCTTC. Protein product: CASSHGQGSSYGYTF.

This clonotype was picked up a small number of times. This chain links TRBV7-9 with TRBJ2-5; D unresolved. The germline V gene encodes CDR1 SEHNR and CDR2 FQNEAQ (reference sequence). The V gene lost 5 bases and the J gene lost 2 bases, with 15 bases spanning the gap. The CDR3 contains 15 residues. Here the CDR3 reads CASSPPRAGQETQYF. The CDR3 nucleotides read TGTGCCAGCAGCCCCCCCCGAGCAGGACAAGAGACCCAGTACTTC.

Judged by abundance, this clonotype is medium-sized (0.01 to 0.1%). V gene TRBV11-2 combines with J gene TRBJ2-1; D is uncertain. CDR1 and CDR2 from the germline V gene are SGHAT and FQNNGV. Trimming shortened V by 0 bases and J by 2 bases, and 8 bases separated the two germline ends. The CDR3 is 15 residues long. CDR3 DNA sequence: TGTGCCAGCAGCTTAGAGGGAAGTACCTACAATGAGCAGTTCTTC. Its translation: CASSLEGSTYNEQFF.

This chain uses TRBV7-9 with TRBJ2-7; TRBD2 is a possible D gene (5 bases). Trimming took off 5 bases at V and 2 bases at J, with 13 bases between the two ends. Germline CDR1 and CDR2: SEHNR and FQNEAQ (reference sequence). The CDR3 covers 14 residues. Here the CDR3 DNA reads TGTGCCAGCAGCACACACAGCGGAACCTACGAGCAGTACTTC. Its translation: CASSTHSGTYEQYF.

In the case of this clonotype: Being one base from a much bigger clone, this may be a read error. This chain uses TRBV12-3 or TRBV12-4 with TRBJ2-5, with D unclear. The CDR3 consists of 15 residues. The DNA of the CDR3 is TGTGACAGCAGTTTTGCGTCCGGCGCTGGGGAGACCCAGTACTTC. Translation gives CDSSFASGAGETQYF.

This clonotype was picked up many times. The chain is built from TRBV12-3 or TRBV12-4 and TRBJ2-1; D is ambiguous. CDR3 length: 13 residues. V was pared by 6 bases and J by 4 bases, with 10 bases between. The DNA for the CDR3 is TGTGCCAGCAGCTTGGGCCTTTACAATGAGCAGTTCTTC. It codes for CASSLGLYNEQFF.

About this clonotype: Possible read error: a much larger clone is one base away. The CDR3: CSVWDSGADVLTF. Written as DNA, the CDR3 is TGCAGCGTTTGGGACTCTGGGGCCGACGTCCTGACTTTC. The V and J genes are TRBV29-1 and TRBJ2-6, with a tentative D call TRBD2 (6 bases). The CDR3 has 13 residues. CDR1 and CDR2 from the germline V gene are SQVTM and ANQGSEA.

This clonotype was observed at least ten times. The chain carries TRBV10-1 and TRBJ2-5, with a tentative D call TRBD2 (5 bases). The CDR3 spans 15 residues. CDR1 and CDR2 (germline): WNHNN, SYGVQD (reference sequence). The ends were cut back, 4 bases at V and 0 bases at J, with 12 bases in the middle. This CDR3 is CASSGGGVYQETQYF. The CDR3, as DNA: TGCGCCAGCAGTGGAGGAGGAGTGTACCAAGAGACCCAGTACTTC.

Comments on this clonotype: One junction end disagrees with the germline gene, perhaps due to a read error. The CDR3 is CSVVPGDNEQLF. Written as DNA, the CDR3 is TGCAGCGTTGTACCCGGAGACAATGAGCAGCTCTTC. This rearrangement joins TRBV29-1 to TRBJ2-1; D is uncertain. The CDR3 length is 12 residues. Germline values: CDR1 SQVTM, CDR2 ANQGSEA.

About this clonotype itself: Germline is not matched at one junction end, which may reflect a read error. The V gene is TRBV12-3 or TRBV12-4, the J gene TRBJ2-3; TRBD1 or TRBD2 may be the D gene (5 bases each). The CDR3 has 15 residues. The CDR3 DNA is TGTCCCAGCACCCTTGGGGGTGCTAACGGGGATACGCAGTATTTT. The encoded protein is CPSTLGGANGDTQYF.

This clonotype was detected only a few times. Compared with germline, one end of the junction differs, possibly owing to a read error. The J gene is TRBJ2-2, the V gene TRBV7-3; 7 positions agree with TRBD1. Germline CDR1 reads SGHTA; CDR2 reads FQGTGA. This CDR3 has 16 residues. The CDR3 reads CASSFTTGWGAGELSF. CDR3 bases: TGTGCCAGCAGCTTTACGACAGGGTGGGGAGCCGGGGAGCTGTCTTTT.

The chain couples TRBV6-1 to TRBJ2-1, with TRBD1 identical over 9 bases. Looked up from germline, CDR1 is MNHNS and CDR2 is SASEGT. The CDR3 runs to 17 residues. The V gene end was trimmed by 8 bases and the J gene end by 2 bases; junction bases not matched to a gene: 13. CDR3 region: CASRPRTGASTYNEQFF. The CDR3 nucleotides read TGTGCCAGCCGTCCAAGGACAGGGGCTAGTACCTACAATGAGCAGTTCTTC.